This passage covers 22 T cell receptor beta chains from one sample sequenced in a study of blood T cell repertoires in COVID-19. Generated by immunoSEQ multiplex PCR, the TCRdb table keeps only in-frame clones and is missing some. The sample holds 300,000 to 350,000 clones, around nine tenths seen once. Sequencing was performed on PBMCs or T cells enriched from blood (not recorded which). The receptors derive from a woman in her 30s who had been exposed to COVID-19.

The CDR3 here is CASSVSGGGEARNQPQHF. The CDR3 nucleotides are TGTGCCAGCAGCGTATCTGGGGGAGGGGAGGCCCGAAATCAGCCCCAGCATTTT. This chain links TRBV9 with TRBJ1-5, with D maybe TRBD1 (5 bases). Germline CDR1 reads SGDLS; CDR2 reads YYNGEE. The V end lost 1 base, the J end lost 4 bases, and 21 bases lay between the germline ends. The CDR3 is 18 residues long.

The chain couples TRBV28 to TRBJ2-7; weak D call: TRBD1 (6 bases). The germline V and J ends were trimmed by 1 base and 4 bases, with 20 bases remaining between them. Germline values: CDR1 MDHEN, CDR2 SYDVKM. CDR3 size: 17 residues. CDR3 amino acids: CASSLSQGPGSPYEQYF. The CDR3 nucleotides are TGTGCCAGCAGTTTATCGCAGGGGCCAGGTTCTCCTTACGAGCAGTACTTC.

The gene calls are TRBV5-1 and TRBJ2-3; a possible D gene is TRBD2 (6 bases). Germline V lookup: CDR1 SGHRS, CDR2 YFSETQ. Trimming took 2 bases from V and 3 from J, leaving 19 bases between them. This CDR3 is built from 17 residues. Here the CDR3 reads CASSLDGGFIGTDTQYF. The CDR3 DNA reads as TGCGCCAGCAGCTTAGACGGGGGATTTATAGGTACAGATACGCAGTATTTT. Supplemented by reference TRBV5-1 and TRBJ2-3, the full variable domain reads KAGVTQTPRYLIKTRGQQVTLSCSPISGHRSVSWYQQTPGQGLQFLFEYFSETQRNKGNFPGRFSGRQFSNSRSEMNVSTLELGDSALYLCASSLDGGFIGTDTQYFGPGTRLTVL.

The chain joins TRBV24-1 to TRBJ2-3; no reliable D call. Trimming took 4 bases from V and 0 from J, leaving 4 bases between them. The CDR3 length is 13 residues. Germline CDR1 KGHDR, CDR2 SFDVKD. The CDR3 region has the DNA TGTGCCACCAGTGACCGTAGCACAGATACGCAGTATTTT. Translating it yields CATSDRSTDTQYF.

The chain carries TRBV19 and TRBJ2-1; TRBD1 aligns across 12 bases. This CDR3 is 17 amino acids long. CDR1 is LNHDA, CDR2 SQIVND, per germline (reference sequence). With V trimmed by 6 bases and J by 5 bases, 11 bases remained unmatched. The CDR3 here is CASRRGTGGVHDNEQFF. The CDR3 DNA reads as TGTGCCAGTAGGAGAGGGACAGGGGGCGTGCACGACAATGAGCAGTTCTTC. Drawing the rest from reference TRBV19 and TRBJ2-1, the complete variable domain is DGGITQSPKYLFRKEGQNVTLSCEQNLNHDAMYWYRQDPGQGLRLIYYSQIVNDFQKGDIAEGYSVSREKKESFPLTVTSAQKNPTAFYLCASRRGTGGVHDNEQFFGPGTRLTVL.

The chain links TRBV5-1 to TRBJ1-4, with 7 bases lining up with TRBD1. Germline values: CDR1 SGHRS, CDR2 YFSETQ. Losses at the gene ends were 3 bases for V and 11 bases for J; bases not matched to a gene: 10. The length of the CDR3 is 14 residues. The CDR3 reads CASSWGTVDEKLFF. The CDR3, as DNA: TGCGCCAGCAGCTGGGGGACAGTGGACGAGAAACTGTTTTTT.

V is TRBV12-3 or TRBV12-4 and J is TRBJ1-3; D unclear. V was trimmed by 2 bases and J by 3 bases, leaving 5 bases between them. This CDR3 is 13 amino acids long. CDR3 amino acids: CASSLHFGNTIYF. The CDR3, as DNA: TGTGCCAGCAGTTTACACTTTGGAAACACCATATATTTT.

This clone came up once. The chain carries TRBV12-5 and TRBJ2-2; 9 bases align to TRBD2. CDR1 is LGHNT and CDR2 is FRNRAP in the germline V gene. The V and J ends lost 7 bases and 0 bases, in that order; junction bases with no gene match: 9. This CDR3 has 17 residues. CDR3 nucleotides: TGTGCTAGTGCCCCTCGGTCTAGCGGGACGAACACCGGGGAGCTGTTTTTT. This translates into CASAPRSSGTNTGELFF.

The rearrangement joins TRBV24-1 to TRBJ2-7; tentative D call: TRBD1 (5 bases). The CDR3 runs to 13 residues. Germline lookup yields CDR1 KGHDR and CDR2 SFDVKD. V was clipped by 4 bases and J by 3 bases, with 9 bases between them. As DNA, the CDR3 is TGTGCCACCAGTGAGGGGCGGTTCTACGAGCAGTACTTC. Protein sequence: CATSEGRFYEQYF.

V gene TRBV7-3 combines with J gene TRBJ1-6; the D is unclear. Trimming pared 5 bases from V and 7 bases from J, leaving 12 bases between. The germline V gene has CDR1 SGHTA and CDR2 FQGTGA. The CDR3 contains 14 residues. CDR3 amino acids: CASSLYPGNSPLHF. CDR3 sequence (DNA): TGTGCCAGCAGCCTATACCCGGGGAATTCACCCCTCCACTTT.

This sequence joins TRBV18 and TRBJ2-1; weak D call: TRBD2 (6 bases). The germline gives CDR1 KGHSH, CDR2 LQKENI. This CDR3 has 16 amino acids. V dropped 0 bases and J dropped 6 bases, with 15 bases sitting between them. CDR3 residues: CASSPPGGEVGNEQFF. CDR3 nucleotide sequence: TGTGCCAGCTCACCACCCGGCGGGGAGGTCGGCAATGAGCAGTTCTTC.

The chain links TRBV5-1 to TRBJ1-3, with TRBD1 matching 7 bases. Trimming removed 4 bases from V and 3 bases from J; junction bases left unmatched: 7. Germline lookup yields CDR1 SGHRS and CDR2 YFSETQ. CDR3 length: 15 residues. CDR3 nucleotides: TGCGCCAGCAGCGGTGGAGGGGGCGGTGGAAACACCATATATTTT. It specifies CASSGGGGGGNTIYF.

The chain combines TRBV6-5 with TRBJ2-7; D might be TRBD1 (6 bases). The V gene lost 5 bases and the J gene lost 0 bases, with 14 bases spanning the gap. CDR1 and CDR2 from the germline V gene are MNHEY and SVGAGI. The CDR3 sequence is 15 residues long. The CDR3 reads CASSIQGTSSYEQYF. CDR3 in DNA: TGTGCCAGCAGTATTCAGGGGACGAGCTCCTACGAGCAGTACTTC.

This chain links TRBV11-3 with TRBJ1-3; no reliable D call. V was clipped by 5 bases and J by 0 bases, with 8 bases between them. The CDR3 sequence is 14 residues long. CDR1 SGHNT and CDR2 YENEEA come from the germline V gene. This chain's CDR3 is CASSPASSGNTIYF. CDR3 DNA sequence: TGTGCCAGCAGCCCTGCCAGCTCTGGAAACACCATATATTTT.

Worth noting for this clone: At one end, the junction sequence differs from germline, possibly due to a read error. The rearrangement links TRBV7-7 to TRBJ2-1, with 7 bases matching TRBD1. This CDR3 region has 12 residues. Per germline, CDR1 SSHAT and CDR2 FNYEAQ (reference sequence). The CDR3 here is CASSSQGTEQFF. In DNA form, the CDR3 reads TGTGCTAGCAGTTCACAGGGGACTGAGCAGTTCTTC.

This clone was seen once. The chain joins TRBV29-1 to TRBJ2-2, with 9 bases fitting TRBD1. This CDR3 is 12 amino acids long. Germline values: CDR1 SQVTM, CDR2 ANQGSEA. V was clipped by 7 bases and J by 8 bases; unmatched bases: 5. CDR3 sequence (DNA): TGCAGCGCCAACAGGGGGCAGGGGGAGCTGTTTTTT. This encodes CSANRGQGELFF.

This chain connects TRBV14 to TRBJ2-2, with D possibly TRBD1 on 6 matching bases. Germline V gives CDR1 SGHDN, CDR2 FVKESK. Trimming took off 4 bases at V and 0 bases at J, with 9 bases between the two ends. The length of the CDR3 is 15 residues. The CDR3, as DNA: TGTGCCAGCAGCCGGACAGCTCCGAACACCGGGGAGCTGTTTTTT. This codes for CASSRTAPNTGELFF.

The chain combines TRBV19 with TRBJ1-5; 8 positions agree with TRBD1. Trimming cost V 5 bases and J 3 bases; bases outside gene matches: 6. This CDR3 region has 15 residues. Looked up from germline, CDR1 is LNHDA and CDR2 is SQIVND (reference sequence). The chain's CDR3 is CASSVRDRSNQPQHF. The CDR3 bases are TGTGCCAGTAGTGTTCGGGACAGGTCCAATCAGCCCCAGCATTTT.

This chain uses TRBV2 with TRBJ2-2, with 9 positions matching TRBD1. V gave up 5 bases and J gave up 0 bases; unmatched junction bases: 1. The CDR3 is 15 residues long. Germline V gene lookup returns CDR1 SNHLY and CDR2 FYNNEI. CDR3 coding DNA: TGTGCCAGCAGTCGACAGGGGGCGAACACCGGGGAGCTGTTTTTT. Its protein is CASSRQGANTGELFF.

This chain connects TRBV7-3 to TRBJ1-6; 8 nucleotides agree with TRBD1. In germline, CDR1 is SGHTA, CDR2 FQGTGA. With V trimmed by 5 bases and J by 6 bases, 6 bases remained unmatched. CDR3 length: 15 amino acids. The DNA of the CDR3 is TGTGCCAGCAGCACGCAGGGGGCGAGTAATTCACCCCTCCACTTT. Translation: CASSTQGASNSPLHF.

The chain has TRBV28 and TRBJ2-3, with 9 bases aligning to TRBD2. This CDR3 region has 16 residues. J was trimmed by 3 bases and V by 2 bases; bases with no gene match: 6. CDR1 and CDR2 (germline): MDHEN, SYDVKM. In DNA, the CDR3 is TGTGCCAGCAGTTTAGGGACTAGCTTCGAAACAGATACGCAGTATTTT. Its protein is CASSLGTSFETDTQYF.

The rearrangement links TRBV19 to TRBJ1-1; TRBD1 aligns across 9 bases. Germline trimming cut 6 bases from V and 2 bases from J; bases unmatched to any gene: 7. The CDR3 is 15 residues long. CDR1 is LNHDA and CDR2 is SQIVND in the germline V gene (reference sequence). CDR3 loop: CASRDRGIFNTEAFF. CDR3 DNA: TGTGCCAGTAGGGACAGGGGAATTTTCAACACTGAAGCTTTCTTT.